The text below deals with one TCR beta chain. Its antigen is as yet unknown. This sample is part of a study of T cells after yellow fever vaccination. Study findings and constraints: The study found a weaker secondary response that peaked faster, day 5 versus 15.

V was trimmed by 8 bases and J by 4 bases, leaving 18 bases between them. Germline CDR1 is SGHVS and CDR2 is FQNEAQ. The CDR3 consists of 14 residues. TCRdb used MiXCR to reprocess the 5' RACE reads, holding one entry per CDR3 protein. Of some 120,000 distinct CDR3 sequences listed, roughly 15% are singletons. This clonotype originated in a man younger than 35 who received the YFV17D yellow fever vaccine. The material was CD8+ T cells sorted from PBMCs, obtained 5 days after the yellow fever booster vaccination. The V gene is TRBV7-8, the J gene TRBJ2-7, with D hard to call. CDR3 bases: TGTGCCAGCCACAGCGCCATGTACCCGTACGAGCAGTACTTC. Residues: CASHSAMYPYEQYF.